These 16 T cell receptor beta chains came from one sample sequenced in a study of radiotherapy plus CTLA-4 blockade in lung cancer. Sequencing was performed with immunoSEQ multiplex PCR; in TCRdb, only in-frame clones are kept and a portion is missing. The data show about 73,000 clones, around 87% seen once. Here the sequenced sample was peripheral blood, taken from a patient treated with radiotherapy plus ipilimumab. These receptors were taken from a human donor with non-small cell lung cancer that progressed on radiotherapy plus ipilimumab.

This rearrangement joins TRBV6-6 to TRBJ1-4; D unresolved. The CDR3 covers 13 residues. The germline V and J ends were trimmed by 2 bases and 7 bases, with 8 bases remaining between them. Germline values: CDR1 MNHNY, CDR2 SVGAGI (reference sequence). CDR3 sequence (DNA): TGTGCCAGCAGTTACCAGGAACGTGAAAAACTGTTTTTT. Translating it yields CASSYQEREKLFF.

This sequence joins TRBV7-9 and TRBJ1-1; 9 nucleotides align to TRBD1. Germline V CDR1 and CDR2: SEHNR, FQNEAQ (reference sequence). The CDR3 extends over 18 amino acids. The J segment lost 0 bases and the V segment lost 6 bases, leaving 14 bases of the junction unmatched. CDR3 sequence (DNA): TGTGCCAGCAGGCCGGGACAGGGAAACAGGGGGCTGAACACTGAAGCTTTCTTT. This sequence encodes CASRPGQGNRGLNTEAFF.

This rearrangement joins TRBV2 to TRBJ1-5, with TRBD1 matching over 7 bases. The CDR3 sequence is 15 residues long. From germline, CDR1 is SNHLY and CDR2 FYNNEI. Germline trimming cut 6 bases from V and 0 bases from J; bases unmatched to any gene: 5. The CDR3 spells CASRTGTDSNQPQHF. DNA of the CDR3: TGTGCCAGCAGAACCGGGACAGATAGCAATCAGCCCCAGCATTTT.

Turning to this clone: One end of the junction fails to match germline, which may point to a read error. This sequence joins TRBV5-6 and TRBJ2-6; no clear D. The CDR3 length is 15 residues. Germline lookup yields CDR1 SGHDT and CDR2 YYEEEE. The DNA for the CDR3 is TGTGCCAGCAGCTTGGCGTTTTCTGAGGCCAACGTCCTGACTTTC. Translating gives CASSLAFSEANVLTF. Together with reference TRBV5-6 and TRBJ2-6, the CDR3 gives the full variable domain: DAGVTQSPTHLIKTRGQQVTLRCSPKSGHDTVSWYQQALGQGPQFIFQYYEEEERQRGNFPDRFSGHQFPNYSSELNVNALLLGDSALYLCASSLAFSEANVLTFGAGSRLTVL.

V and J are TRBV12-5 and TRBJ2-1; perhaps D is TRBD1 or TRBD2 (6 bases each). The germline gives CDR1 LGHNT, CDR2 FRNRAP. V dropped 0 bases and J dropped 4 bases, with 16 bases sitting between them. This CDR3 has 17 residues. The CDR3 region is CASGLVLGGRPYNEQFF. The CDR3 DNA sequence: TGTGCTAGTGGTTTGGTACTTGGGGGGCGACCGTACAATGAGCAGTTCTTC.

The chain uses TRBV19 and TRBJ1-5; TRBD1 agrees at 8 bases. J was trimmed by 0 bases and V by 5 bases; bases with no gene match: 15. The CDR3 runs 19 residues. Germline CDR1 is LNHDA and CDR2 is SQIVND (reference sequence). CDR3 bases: TGTGCCAGTAGTCCAACACCGGACAGGGCTAGATATAGCAATCAGCCCCAGCATTTT. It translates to CASSPTPDRARYSNQPQHF.

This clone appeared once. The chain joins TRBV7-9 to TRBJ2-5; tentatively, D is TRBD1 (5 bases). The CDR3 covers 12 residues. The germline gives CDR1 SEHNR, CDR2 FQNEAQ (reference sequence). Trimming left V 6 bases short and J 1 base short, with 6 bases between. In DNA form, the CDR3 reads TGTGCCAGCAGGACAGCCCAAGAGACCCAGTACTTC. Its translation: CASRTAQETQYF.

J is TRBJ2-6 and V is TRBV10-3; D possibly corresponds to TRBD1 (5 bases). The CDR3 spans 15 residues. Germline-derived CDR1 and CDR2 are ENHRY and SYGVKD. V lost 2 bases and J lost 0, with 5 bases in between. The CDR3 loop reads CAISEGHSGANVLTF. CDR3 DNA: TGTGCCATCAGTGAGGGACACTCTGGGGCCAACGTCCTGACTTTC.

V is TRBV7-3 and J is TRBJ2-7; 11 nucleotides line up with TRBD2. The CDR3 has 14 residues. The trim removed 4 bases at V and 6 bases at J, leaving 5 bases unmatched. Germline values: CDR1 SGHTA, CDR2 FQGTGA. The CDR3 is CASSSTSGRAEQYF. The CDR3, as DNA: TGTGCCAGCAGCTCCACTAGCGGGAGAGCCGAGCAGTACTTC.

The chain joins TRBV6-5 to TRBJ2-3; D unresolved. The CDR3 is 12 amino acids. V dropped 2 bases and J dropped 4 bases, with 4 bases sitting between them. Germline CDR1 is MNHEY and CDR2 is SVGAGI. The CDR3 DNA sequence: TGTGCCAGCAGTTACGGCCCAGATACGCAGTATTTT. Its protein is CASSYGPDTQYF.

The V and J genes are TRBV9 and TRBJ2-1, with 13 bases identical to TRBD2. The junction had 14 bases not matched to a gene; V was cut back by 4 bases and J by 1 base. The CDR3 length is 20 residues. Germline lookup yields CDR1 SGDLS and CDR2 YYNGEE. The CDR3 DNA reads TGTGCCAGCAGCCCGGAATCTGGACTAGCGGGAGATTGGTCCTACAATGAGCAGTTCTTC. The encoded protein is CASSPESGLAGDWSYNEQFF.

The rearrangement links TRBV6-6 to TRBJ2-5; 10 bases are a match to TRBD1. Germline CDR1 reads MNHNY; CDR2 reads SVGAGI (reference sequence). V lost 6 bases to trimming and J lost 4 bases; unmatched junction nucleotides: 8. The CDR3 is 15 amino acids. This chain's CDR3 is CASRPRTGGGETQYF. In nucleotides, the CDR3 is TGTGCCAGCAGACCACGGACAGGGGGAGGAGAGACCCAGTACTTC.

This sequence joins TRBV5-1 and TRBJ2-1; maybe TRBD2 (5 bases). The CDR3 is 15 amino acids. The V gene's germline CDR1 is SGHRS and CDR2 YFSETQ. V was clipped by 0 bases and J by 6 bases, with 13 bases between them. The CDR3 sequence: CASSLDPGIGNEQFF. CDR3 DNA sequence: TGCGCCAGCAGCTTGGACCCGGGAATCGGCAATGAGCAGTTCTTC.

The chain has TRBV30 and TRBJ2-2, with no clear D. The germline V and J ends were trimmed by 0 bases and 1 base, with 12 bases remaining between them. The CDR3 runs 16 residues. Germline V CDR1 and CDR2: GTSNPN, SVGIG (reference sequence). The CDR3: CAWSVYRFLNTGELFF. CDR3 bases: TGTGCCTGGAGTGTTTACCGGTTTTTGAACACCGGGGAGCTGTTTTTT.

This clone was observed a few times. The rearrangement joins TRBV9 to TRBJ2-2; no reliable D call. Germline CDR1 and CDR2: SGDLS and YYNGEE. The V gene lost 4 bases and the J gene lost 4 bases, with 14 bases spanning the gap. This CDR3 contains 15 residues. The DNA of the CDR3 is TGTGCCAGCAGCTCCCAGATGGGTCCCACCGGGGAGCTGTTTTTT. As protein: CASSSQMGPTGELFF.

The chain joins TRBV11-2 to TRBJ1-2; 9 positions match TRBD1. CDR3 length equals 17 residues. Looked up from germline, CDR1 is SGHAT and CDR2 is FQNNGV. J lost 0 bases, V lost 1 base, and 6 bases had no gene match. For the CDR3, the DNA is TGTGCCAGCAGCTTAGTGCCGGGACAGGGTGCTAACTATGGCTACACCTTC. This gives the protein CASSLVPGQGANYGYTF. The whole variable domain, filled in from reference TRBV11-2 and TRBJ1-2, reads EAGVAQSPRYKIIEKRQSVAFWCNPISGHATLYWYQQILGQGPKLLIQFQNNGVVDDSQLPKDRFSAERLKGVDSTLKIQPAKLEDSAVYLCASSLVPGQGANYGYTFGSGTRLTVV.